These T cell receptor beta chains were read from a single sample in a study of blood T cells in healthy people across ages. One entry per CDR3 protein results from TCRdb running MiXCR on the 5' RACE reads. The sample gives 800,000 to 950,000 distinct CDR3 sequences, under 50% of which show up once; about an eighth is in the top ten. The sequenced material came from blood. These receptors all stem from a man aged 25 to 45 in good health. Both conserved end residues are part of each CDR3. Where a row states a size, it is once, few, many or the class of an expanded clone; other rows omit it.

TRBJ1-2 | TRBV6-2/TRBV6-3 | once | CASRSGTGHPYGYTF
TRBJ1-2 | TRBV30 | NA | CAWSGAGGVYTF
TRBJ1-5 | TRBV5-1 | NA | CASSPGTGGANQPQHF
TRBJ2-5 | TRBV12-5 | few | CASGRGQGQETQYF
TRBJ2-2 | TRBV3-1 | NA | CASSPWDRGSGELFF
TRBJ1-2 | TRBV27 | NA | CASSLSPAGPSYGYTF
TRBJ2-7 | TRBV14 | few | CASSQGSLRSQYF
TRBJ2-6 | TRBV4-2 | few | CASSLETSGATGANVLTF
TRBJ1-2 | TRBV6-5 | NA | CASSSRKHLFNYGYTF
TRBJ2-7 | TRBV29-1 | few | CSAEGDHEQYF
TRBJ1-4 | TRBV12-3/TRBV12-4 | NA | CASSSYGGTGREKLFF
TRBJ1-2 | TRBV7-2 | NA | CASSSGPIYGYTF
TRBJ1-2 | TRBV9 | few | CASSVAGTPFLGYTF
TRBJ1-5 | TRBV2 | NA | CASSERGRNQPQHF